The entry that follows covers one TCR beta chain sequence. Its antigen is as yet unknown. Pooling was applied to second doses at about 4 or about 12 weeks. The data were obtained in a study of T cell responses to AZD1222 COVID-19 vaccine. Whole-study findings and limits: Only five to seven individuals given AZD1222 were seropositive at baseline. Nearly half of spike-specific TCRs reportedly go after variant regions that carry no mutations. Donors in the cohort were predominantly white British and more often female, and clonal diversity was possibly underestimated.

The data were produced by immunoSEQ multiplex PCR, yet TCRdb's version contains in-frame clones alone and is incomplete. The sample shows about 45,000 clones, approximately 88% of them seen only once. The CDR3 consists of 14 residues. CDR1 and CDR2 from the germline V gene are SGHRS and YFSETQ. Trimming pared 7 bases from V and 3 bases from J, leaving 14 bases between. The clonotype was recovered from an adult who received the AZD1222 COVID-19 vaccine. The material was peripheral blood, obtained 28 days after the second AZD1222 dose. The chain combines TRBV5-1 with TRBJ1-5, with TRBD1 as a possible D gene (5 bases). CDR3 protein: CASPAGGVNQPQHF. The CDR3, as DNA: TGCGCCAGCCCCGCGGGGGGGGTCAATCAGCCCCAGCATTTT.